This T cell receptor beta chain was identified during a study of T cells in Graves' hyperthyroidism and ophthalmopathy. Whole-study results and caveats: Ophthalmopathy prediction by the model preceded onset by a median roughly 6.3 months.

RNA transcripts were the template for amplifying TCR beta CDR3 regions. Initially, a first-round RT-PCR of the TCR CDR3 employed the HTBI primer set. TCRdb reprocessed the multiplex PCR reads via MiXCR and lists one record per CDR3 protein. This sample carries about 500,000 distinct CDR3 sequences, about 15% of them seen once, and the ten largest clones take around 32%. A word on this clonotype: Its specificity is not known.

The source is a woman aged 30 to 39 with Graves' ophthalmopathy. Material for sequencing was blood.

The CDR3 loop is CASSIKTSGNQPQHF. For the CDR3, the DNA is TGTGCCAGTAGTATTAAGACCTCGGGCAATCAGCCCCAGCATTTT. The chain joins TRBV19 to TRBJ1-5; no clear D gene. Germline V gene lookup returns CDR1 LNHDA and CDR2 SQIVND (reference sequence). CDR3 length: 15 residues. Trimming removed 3 bases at V and 2 bases at J, with 11 bases between.